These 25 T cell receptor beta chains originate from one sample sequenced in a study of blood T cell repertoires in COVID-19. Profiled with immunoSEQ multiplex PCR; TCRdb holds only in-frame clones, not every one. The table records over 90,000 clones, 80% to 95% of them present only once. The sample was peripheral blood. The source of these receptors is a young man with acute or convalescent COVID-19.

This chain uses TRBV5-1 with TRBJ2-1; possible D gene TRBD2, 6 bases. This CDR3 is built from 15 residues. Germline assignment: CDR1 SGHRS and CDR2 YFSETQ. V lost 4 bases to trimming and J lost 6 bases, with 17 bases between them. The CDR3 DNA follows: TGCGCCAGCAGCAGTATAGTTACGACTAGCAATGAGCAGTTCTTC. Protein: CASSSIVTTSNEQFF.

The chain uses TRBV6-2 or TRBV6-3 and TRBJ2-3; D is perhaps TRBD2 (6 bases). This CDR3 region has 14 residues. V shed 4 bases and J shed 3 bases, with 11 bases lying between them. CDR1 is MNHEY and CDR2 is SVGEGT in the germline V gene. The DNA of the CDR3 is TGTGCCAGCAGTTGGGCGGGATCGACAGATACGCAGTATTTT. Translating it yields CASSWAGSTDTQYF.

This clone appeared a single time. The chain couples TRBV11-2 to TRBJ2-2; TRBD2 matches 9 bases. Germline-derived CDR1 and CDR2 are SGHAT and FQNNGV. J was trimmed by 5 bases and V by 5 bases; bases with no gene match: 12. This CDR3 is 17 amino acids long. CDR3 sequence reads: CASSPKQREVLTGELFF. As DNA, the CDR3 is TGTGCCAGCAGCCCAAAACAGCGGGAGGTCTTGACCGGGGAGCTGTTTTTT.

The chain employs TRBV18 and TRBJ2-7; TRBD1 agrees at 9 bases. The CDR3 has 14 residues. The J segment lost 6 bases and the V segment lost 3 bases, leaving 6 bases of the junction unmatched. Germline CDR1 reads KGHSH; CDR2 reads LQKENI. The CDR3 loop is CASSPGQGPVEQYF. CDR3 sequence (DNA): TGTGCCAGCTCACCGGGACAGGGTCCGGTCGAGCAGTACTTC.

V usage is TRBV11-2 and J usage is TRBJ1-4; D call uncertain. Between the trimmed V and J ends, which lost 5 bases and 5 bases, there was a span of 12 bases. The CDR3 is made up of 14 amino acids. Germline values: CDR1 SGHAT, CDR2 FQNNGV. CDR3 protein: CASSPRVMNEKLFF. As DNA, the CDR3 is TGTGCCAGCAGCCCACGGGTAATGAATGAAAAACTGTTTTTT.

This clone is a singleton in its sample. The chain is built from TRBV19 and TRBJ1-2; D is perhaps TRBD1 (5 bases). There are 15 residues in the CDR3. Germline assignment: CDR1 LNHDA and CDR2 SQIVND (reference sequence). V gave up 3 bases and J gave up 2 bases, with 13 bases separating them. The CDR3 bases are TGTGCCAGTAGTATCTGGGGCAGCTCGAACTATGGCTACACCTTC. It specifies CASSIWGSSNYGYTF.

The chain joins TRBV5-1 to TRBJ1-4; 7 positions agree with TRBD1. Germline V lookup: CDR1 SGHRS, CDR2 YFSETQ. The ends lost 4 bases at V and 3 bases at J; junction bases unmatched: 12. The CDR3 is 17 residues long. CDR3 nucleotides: TGCGCCAGCAGCCCACGACAGGGACCGACGGCTAATGAAAAACTGTTTTTT. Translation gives CASSPRQGPTANEKLFF.

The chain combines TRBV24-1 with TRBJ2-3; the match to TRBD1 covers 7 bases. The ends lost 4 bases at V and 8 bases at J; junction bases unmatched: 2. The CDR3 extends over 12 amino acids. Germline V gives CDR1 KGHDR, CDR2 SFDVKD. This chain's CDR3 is CATSEPGGTQYF. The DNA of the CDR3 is TGTGCCACCAGTGAGCCAGGGGGTACGCAGTATTTT.

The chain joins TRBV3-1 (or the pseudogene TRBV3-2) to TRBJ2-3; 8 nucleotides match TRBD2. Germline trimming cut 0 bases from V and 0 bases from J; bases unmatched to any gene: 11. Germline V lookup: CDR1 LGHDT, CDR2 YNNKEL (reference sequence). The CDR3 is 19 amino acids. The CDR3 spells CASSQDRERAGVSTDTQYF. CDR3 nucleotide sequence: TGTGCCAGCAGCCAAGATAGGGAACGAGCGGGAGTTAGCACAGATACGCAGTATTTT.

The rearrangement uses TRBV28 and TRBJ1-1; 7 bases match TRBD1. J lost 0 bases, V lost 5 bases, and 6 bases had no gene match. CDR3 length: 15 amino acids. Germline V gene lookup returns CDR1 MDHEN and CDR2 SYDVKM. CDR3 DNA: TGTGCCAGCAGTCTGCAGGGGGTGATGAACACTGAAGCTTTCTTT. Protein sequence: CASSLQGVMNTEAFF.

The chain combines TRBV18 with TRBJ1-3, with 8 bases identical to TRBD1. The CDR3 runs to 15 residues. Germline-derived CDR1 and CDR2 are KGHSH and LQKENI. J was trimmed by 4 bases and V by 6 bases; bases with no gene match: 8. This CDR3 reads CASSPNRDRGNTIYF. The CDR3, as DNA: TGTGCCAGCTCGCCAAACCGGGACAGGGGAAACACCATATATTTT.

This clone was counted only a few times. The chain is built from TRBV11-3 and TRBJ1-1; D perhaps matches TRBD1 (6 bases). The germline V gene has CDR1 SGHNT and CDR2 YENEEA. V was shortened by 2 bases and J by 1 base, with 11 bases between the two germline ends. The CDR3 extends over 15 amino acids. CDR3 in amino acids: CASSLSGTPNTEAFF. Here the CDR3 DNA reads TGTGCCAGCAGCTTATCAGGGACACCGAACACTGAAGCTTTCTTT.

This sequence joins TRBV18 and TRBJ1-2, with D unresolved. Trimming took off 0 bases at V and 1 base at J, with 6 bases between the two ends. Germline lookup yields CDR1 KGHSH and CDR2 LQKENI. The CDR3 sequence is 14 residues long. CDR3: CASSPPILNYGYTF. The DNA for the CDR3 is TGTGCCAGCTCACCACCCATACTTAACTATGGCTACACCTTC.

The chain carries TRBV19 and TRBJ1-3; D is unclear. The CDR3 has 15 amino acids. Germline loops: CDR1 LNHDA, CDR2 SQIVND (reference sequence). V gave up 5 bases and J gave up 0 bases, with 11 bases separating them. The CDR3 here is CASSLATVSGNTIYF. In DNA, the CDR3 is TGTGCCAGTAGTCTGGCTACAGTCTCTGGAAACACCATATATTTT.

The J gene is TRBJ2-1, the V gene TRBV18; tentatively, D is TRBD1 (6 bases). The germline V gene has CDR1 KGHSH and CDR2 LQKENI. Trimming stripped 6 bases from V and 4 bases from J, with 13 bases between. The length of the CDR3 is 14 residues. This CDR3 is CASSPDSPYNEQFF. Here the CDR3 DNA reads TGTGCCAGCTCGCCGGACAGTCCGTACAATGAGCAGTTCTTC.

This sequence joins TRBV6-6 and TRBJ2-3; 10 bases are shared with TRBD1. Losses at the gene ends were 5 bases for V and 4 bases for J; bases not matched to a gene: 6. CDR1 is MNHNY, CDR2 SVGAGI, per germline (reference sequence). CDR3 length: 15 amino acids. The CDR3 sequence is CASSGQGVGSDTQYF. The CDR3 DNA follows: TGTGCCAGCAGTGGACAGGGGGTGGGTTCAGATACGCAGTATTTT.

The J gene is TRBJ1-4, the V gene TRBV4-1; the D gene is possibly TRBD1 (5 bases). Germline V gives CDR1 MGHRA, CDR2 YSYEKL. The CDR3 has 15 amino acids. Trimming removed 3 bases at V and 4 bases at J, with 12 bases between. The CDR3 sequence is CASSQPVGGNEKLFF. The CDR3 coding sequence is TGCGCCAGCAGCCAGCCAGTGGGGGGTAATGAAAAACTGTTTTTT.

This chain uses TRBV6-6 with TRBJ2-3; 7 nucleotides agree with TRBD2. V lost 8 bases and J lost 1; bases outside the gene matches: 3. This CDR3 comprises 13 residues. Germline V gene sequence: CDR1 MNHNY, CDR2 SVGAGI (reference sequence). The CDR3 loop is CASEGGGTDTQYF. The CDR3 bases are TGTGCCAGCGAGGGAGGGGGCACAGATACGCAGTATTTT.

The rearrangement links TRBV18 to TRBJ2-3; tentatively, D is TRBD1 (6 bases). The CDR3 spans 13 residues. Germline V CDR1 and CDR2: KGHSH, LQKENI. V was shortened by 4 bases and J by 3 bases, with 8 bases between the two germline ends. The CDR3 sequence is CASSRTGTDTQYF. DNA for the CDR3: TGTGCCAGCTCACGAACAGGGACAGATACGCAGTATTTT. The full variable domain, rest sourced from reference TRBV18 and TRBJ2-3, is NAGVMQNPRHLVRRRGQEARLRCSPMKGHSHVYWYRQLPEEGLKFMVYLQKENIIDESGMPKERFSAEFPKEGPSILRIQQVVRGDSAAYFCASSRTGTDTQYFGPGTRLTVL.

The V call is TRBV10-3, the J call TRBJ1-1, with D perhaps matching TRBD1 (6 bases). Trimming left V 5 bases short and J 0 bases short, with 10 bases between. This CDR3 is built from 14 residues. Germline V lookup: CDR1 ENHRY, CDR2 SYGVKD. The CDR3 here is CAISQDRLNTEAFF. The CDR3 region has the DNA TGTGCCATCAGTCAGGACAGACTGAACACTGAAGCTTTCTTT.

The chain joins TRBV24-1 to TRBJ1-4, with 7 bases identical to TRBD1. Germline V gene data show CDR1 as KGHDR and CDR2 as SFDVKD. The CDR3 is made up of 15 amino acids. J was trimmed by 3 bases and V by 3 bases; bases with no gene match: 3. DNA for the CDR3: TGTGCCACCAGTGATGGGGGACAGTCTAATGAAAAACTGTTTTTT. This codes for CATSDGGQSNEKLFF.

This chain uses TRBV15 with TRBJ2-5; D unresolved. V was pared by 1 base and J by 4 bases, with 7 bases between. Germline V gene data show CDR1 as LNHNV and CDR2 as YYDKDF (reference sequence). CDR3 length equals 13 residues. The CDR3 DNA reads TGTGCCACCAGCAGAGCGTTCCTAGAGACCCAGTACTTC. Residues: CATSRAFLETQYF.

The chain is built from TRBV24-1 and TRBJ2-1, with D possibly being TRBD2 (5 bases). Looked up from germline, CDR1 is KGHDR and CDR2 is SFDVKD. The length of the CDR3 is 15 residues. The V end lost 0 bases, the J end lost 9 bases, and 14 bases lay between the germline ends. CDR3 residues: CATSDLDLARSEQFF. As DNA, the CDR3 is TGTGCCACCAGTGATTTGGATTTAGCGAGGAGTGAGCAGTTCTTC.

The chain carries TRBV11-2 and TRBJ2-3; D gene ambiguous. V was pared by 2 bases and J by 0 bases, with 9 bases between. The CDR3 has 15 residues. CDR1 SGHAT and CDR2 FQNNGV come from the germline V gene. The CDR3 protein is CASSLMAVSTDTQYF. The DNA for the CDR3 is TGTGCCAGCAGCTTAATGGCAGTTAGCACAGATACGCAGTATTTT.

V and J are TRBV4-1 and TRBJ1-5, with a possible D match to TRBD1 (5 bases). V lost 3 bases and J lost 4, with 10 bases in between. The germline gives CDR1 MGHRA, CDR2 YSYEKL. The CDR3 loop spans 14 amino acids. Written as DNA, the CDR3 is TGCGCCAGCAGCCAGGGGCAGTATAATCAGCCCCAGCATTTT. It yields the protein CASSQGQYNQPQHF.